This T cell receptor (delta chain) was documented in a study of gamma-delta T cells after stem cell transplantation. TCRdb applied CATT to the RT-PCR reads for clone calling. In the table there are some 700 delta-chain clones, around 5% of which are singletons. This clone counts as medium-sized. Since a far larger clone is one base different, this is likely a read error. The J segment lost 0 bases and the V segment lost 5 bases, leaving 7 bases of the junction unmatched. The CDR3 loop spans 15 amino acids. Germline V gene lookup returns CDR1 GEAIGNYY and CDR2 EKD. The sequenced material came from gamma-delta T cells. The chain recombines TRDV2 with TRDJ1; 8 positions match TRDD3. This sequence originates from a human donor. It is not recorded whose cells these are; they may come from a transplant donor. CDR3 bases: TGTGCCTGTGGCCCTCTGGGGGACTACACCGATAAACTCATCTTT. Its protein is CACGPLGDYTDKLIF.